This entry features one T cell receptor beta chain sequence. Its antigen remains unidentified. This CDR3 is 16 amino acids long. Germline CDR1 reads SGHRS; CDR2 reads YFSETQ. V lost 0 bases and J lost 2; bases outside the gene matches: 3. This sample stems from a study of siplizumab effects on memory and regulatory T cells. This table comes from immunoSEQ multiplex PCR, and its TCRdb copy is limited to in-frame clones, with some not included. The sample holds 80,000 to 130,000 clones; 92% are singletons and the top ten take approximately 0.71%. Study conclusions and caveats: Apparently key alloresponse contributors, naive T cells also seemed more diverse than memory cells. There were only a minor fraction of alloreactive clones that mapped to unstimulated subsets. Memory cells that were CD4+ and unstimulated gave rise to alloreactive sequences, which siplizumab significantly reduced. Where siplizumab was present, mappable alloreactive CD4+ clones averaged approximately 66% Treg-derived, compared with more than 25% in controls.

The receptor was derived from a human donor in good health. The sample comprised Tregs sorted from blood. The V and J genes are TRBV5-1 and TRBJ2-2, with TRBD2 matching 8 bases. The CDR3 reads CASSLEGTRNTGELFF. The DNA for the CDR3 is TGCGCCAGCAGCTTGGAGGGGACTAGAAACACCGGGGAGCTGTTTTTT.